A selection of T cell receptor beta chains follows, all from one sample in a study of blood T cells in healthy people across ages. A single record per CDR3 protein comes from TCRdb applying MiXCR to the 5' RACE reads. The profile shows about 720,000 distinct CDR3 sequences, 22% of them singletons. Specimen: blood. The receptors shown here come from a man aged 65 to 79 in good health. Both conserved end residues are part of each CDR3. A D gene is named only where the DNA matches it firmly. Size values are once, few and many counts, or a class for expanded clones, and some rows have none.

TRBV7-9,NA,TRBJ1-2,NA,CASSFGWGLPTYGYTF,TGTGCCAGCAGCTTTGGGTGGGGGCTCCCCACCTATGGCTACACCTTC
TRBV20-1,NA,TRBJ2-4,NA,CSVSGGSHLAKNIQYF,TGCAGTGTGTCGGGGGGCTCTCACTTAGCCAAAAACATTCAGTACTTC
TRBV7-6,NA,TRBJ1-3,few,CASSYAGRYSGNTIYF,TGTGCCAGCAGCTACGCGGGCCGATACTCTGGAAACACCATATATTTT
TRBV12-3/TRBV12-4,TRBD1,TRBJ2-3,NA,CASSSDRGSDTQYF,TGTGCCAGCAGTTCGGACAGGGGTTCAGATACGCAGTATTTT
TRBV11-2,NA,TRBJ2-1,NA,CASSLDSPSYNEQFF,TGTGCCAGCAGCTTAGATTCACCCTCCTACAATGAGCAGTTCTTC
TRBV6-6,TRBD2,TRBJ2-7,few,CASDDTSGGKGEQYF,TGTGCCAGTGACGATACTAGCGGGGGAAAAGGCGAGCAGTACTTC
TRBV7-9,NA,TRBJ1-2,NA,CAGSLNTASYGYTF,TGTGCCGGCAGCTTAAATACGGCATCTTATGGCTACACCTTC
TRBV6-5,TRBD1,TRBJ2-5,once,CASSYSTGRETQYF,TGTGCCAGCAGTTACTCGACAGGGAGAGAGACCCAGTACTTC
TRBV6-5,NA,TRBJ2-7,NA,CASSFRQISLYEQYF,TGTGCCAGCAGTTTCCGACAAATTTCGTTATACGAGCAGTACTTC
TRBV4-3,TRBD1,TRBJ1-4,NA,CASSQDKRDRNEKLFF,TGCGCCAGCAGCCAAGATAAAAGGGACAGGAATGAAAAACTGTTTTTT
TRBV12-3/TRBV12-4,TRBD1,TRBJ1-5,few,CASSTGTGVYSQPQHF,TGTGCCAGCAGTACCGGGACAGGGGTTTACAGTCAGCCCCAGCATTTT
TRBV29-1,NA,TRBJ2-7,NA,CSVPRGAGSSYERYF,TGCAGCGTTCCCCGGGGGGCAGGGTCTTCCTACGAGCGGTACTTC
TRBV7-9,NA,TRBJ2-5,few,CASSLEVRGETQYF,TGTGCCAGCAGCTTAGAGGTCCGGGGAGAGACCCAGTACTTC
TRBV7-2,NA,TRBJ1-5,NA,CASSFGGVNQPQHF,TGTGCCAGCAGCTTCGGAGGGGTCAATCAGCCCCAGCATTTT
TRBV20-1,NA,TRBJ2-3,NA,CSATTSISLPQYF,TGCAGTGCGACGACATCCATCTCTCTTCCGCAGTATTTT
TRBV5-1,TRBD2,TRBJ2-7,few,CASSSSVRAGGSLEQYF,TGCGCCAGCAGCTCTTCTGTAAGGGCGGGGGGCTCTCTCGAGCAGTACTTC
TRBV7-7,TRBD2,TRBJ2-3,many,CASSPRAILAGGTDTQYF,TGTGCCAGCAGCCCCCGGGCCATACTAGCGGGAGGAACCGATACGCAGTATTTT
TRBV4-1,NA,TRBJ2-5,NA,CASRREPLRATQYF,TGCGCCAGCCGTCGGGAACCCCTCCGGGCGACCCAGTACTTC
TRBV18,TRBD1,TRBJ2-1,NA,CASSPLTVGTGDNEQFF,TGTGCCAGCTCACCGCTGACTGTTGGGACAGGGGACAATGAGCAGTTCTTC
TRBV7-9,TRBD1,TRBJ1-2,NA,CASSLVQGGSYGYTF,TGTGCCAGCAGCTTAGTTCAGGGGGGCAGCTATGGCTACACCTTC
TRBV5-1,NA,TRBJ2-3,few,CASRGSTSTDTQYF,TGCGCCAGCAGGGGGTCGACTAGCACAGATACGCAGTATTTT
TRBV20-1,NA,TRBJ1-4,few,CSARFGEKLFF,TGCAGTGCTAGGTTCGGGGAAAAACTGTTTTTT
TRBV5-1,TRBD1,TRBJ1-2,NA,CASSLSATGDLRGYTF,TGCGCCAGCAGCCTCTCCGCAACAGGGGACCTACGGGGCTACACCTTC
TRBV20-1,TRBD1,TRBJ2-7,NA,CSARAGRGREQYF,TGCAGTGCTAGAGCGGGCAGGGGGCGCGAGCAGTACTTC
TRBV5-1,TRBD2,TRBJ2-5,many,CASSFSGAQETQYF,TGCGCCAGCAGCTTTAGCGGGGCACAAGAGACCCAGTACTTC
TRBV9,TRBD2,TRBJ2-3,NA,CASSVARGGSDTQYF,TGTGCCAGCAGCGTAGCCCGGGGGGGCTCAGATACGCAGTATTTT
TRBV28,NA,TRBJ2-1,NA,CASRHSGALYSEQFF,TGTGCCAGCAGACATAGCGGAGCACTCTACAGTGAGCAGTTCTTC
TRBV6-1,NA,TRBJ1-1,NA,CASSELGEAFF,TGTGCCAGCAGTGAACTGGGTGAAGCTTTCTTT
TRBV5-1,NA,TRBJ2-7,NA,CASSLAWQSYEQYF,TGCGCCAGCAGCTTGGCTTGGCAGTCCTACGAGCAGTACTTC
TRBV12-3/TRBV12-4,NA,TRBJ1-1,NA,CASSYKSPGRLNTEAFF,TGTGCCAGCAGTTATAAATCTCCGGGACGCTTGAACACTGAAGCTTTCTTT
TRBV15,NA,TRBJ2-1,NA,CATSRDVDSSYNEQFF,TGTGCCACCAGCAGAGATGTAGATAGCTCCTACAATGAGCAGTTCTTC
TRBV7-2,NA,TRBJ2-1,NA,CASSLAYRSYNEQFF,TGTGCCAGCAGCTTAGCGTACAGGTCCTACAATGAGCAGTTCTTC
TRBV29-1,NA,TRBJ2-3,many,CSVGGASTDTQYF,TGCAGCGTGGGCGGGGCTAGCACAGATACGCAGTATTTT
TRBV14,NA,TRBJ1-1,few,CASSQEWGFYDDTEAFF,TGTGCCAGCAGCCAAGAGTGGGGGTTCTACGATGACACTGAAGCTTTCTTT
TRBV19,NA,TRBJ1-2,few,CASSSSRNYGYTF,TGTGCCAGTAGTAGTTCTCGGAACTATGGCTACACCTTC
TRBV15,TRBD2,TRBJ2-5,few,CATSEGTSGGLETQYF,TGTGCCACCAGCGAAGGGACTAGCGGGGGCCTCGAGACCCAGTACTTC
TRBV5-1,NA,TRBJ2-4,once,CASSLLSARENIQYF,TGCGCCAGCAGCTTGCTATCCGCTAGGGAAAACATTCAGTACTTC
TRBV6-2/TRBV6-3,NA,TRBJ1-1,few,CASNEMGRSEAFF,TGTGCCAGCAATGAGATGGGCCGATCTGAAGCTTTCTTT
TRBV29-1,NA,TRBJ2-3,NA,CSVGRAADTQYF,TGCAGCGTTGGGAGGGCGGCGGATACGCAGTATTTT
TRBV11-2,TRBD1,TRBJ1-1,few,CASSLDIRGPGTEAFF,TGTGCCAGCAGCTTAGATATTAGGGGGCCAGGCACTGAAGCTTTCTTT
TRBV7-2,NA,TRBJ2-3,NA,CASTEGVTDTQYF,TGTGCCAGCACCGAAGGGGTCACAGATACGCAGTATTTT
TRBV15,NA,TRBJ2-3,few,CATSRVLDRGDTQYF,TGTGCCACCAGCAGAGTCCTTGACCGTGGTGATACGCAGTATTTT
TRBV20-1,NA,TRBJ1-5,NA,CSARRRTSVGQPQHF,TGCAGTGCTAGGCGGAGGACATCCGTGGGGCAGCCCCAGCATTTT
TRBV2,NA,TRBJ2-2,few,CASRPRTANTGELFF,TGTGCCAGCAGACCAAGGACGGCGAACACCGGGGAGCTGTTTTTT
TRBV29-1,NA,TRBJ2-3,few,CSVETDTQYF,TGCAGCGTTGAGACAGATACGCAGTATTTT
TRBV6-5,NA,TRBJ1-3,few,CASSYRQGLRNTIYF,TGTGCCAGCAGTTACCGGCAGGGGTTAAGAAACACCATATATTTT
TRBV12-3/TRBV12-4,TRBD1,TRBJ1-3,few,CASGKTGTSGNTIYF,TGTGCCAGCGGAAAGACAGGGACCTCTGGAAACACCATATATTTT
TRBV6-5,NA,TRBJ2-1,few,CASSDRNNNEQFF,TGTGCCAGCAGTGACCGGAATAACAATGAGCAGTTCTTC
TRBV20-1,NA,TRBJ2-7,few,CSASALSGLDYEQYF,TGCAGTGCTAGCGCTCTTAGCGGACTTGATTACGAGCAGTACTTC
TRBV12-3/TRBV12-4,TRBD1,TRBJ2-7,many,CASSLRGSFFGTGTYEQYF,TGTGCCAGCAGTTTAAGAGGTTCGTTCTTTGGGACAGGGACCTACGAGCAGTACTTC
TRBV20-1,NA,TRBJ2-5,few,CSAQIGARQETQYF,TGCAGTGCTCAGATCGGGGCTCGTCAAGAGACCCAGTACTTC
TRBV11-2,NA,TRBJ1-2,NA,CASSPGTRNGYTF,TGTGCCAGCAGCCCCGGGACTCGGAATGGCTACACCTTC
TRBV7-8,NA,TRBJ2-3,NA,CASSLEGETDTQYF,TGTGCCAGCAGCTTAGAGGGCGAAACAGATACGCAGTATTTT
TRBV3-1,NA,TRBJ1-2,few,CASSQFTGPGYGYTF,TGTGCCAGCAGCCAATTTACGGGGCCGGGCTATGGCTACACCTTC
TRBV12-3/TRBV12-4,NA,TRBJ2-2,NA,CASSLSGAVNTGELFF,TGTGCCAGCAGTTTATCTGGGGCGGTCAACACCGGGGAGCTGTTTTTT
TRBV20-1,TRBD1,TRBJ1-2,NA,CSATGQQAGNYGYTF,TGCAGTGCTACGGGACAGCAGGCCGGAAACTATGGCTACACCTTC
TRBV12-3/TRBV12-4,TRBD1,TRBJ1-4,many,CASSFATGDEKLFF,TGTGCCAGCAGTTTCGCGACAGGGGACGAAAAACTGTTTTTT
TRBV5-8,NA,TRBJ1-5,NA,CASSKEVNQPQHF,TGTGCCAGCTCGAAGGAAGTCAATCAGCCCCAGCATTTT
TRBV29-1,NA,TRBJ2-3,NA,CSVVAGSDTQYF,TGCAGCGTAGTGGCAGGCTCAGATACGCAGTATTTT
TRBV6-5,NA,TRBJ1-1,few,CPSHKSRDEAFF,TGTCCCAGCCACAAAAGCCGGGACGAAGCTTTCTTT